The T cell receptor beta chain described here comes from a study of tumor-infiltrating lymphocytes in localized non-small cell lung cancer (dated by TCRdb to the early 2020s). General notes on the study: The cohort covered several histologies, both smokers and never-smokers, and patients whose samples were collected after neoadjuvant chemotherapy. Resected tumor tissue and uninvolved lung tissue described as non-adjacent to the tumor were contributed by each patient, with both tissues obtained from the same patient. The same patients underwent several integrated assays, with TCR sequencing performed together with flow cytometry, multiplex immunofluorescence, RNA-seq, exome sequencing and proteomics. In total, the ICON cohort was made up of over a hundred surgical patients who had localized non-small cell lung cancer and whose tumors were resected. A total of roughly 57 patients were included in the paired tumor versus uninvolved lung comparison of immunoSEQ T-cell fraction.

The first patient joined ICON in early 2016, and enrollment wrapped up when the last patient was enrolled in the second half of 2018. A subcohort of 76 patients provided fresh tumor and matched uninvolved tissue for in-depth immune analyses, with TCR sequencing among those analyses. DNA isolated from bulk tissue, without cell sorting, was used for TCR sequencing. Overall study results and their limits: TCRbeta sequencing supported higher T cell infiltration in tumors than in uninvolved lung tissue, consistent with immunofluorescence CD3 counts. Recurrence-free survival showed no association with tumor T-cell fraction from TCR sequencing (p = 0.61). Since assay coverage differed from patient to patient depending on how much tissue was available, TCR sequencing was done for only a subset of the cohort. TCR-derived T-cell fraction did not differ between the flow cytometry-defined immunotypes IM1 (good prognosis) and IM2 (poor prognosis). Because different assays used different pieces of the same tissue, technical variation could not be distinguished from intratumor heterogeneity.

The immunoSEQ assay used for TCR sequencing gave the T-cell fraction in both tumor and uninvolved lung tissue. The original pipeline was this. For survival analysis, patients were split into high (upper tertile) and low (lower two tertiles) T-cell fraction groups and compared by log-rank test. A signed-rank test was used to test paired tumor versus uninvolved lung differences in T-cell fraction. Here the immuneACCESS table is served through TCRdb, limited to in-frame sequences with V and J called. Missing clones are a known gap in these copies; in checked studies unresolved V genes cover under half, and the rest lacks a known reason. The V and J calls and clone size are taken from that table; D and trimming were inferred from the DNA. In this sample the table shows around 17,000 clones, roughly four fifths of which occur a single time. Clones ranked in the top ten supply approximately 6.8% of the sample.

With respect to this clone: This receptor's antigen is unknown. Per-nucleotide qualities are absent, and no much larger clonotype sits a single base away.

CDR1 MGHRA and CDR2 YSYEKL were looked up in the germline V gene. The CDR3 goes from the cysteine to the phenylalanine over 17 residues. The only DNA kept is the CDR3, 51 bases in frame from the first base. V loses 4 bases at its end and J loses 0 bases; junction bases beyond the gene matches: 7. This TCR derives from a human donor with non-small cell lung cancer. Sequenced: lung tumor tissue. Recombination joined TRBV4-1 with TRBJ2-4; TRBD1 lines up with 9 middle nucleotides. The CDR3 amino acid sequence is: CASSPLGQGLAKNIQYF. The sequenced DNA: TGCGCCAGCAGCCCCCTGGGACAGGGCTTAGCCAAAAACATTCAGTACTTC.